These T cell receptor beta chains were read from a single sample in a study of response to subunit inactivated influenza vaccine. TCRdb redid the calling of the RT-PCR reads with MiXCR, one entry per CDR3 protein. Counted here are around 520,000 distinct CDR3 sequences, 12% occurring once; the ten biggest clones make up roughly a tenth. The material was PBMCs from blood, obtained on the day of vaccination. All receptors come from a man between 45 and 60 years old who received an inactivated influenza vaccine. CDR3s include the opening cysteine and the closing phenylalanine or tryptophan. D genes are given only for firm matches. Some rows mark clone size as missing; the rest say once, few, many or name a class of expanded clone.

TRBD2 TRBJ2-1 TRBV5-1 few TGCGCCAGCAGCTTGGAGGTGGGAGGGAACAATGAGCAGTTCTTC CASSLEVGGNNEQFF
. TRBJ2-5 TRBV5-1 . TGCGCCAGCAGCGCGACTACCCAGGCAGAGACCCAGTACTTC CASSATTQAETQYF
. TRBJ2-5 TRBV7-2 few TGTGCCAGCAGCACTGTATGGGGGGAAGAAACCCAGTACTTC CASSTVWGEETQYF
. TRBJ1-5 TRBV10-3 few TGTGCCATCAGTGATAGCCAGTATAGCAATCAGCCCCAGCATTTT CAISDSQYSNQPQHF
TRBD1 TRBJ2-3 TRBV29-1 . TGCAGCGTTTCGGGACAGGGGGTGACAGATACGCAGTATTTT CSVSGQGVTDTQYF
. TRBJ2-5 TRBV18 . TGTGCCAGCTCACCATCTTGGGATAGGGAGACCCAGTACTTC CASSPSWDRETQYF
. TRBJ2-7 TRBV10-3 . TGTGCCATCAGTGAGGATCCGGGTTACGAGCAGTACTTC CAISEDPGYEQYF
TRBD1 TRBJ2-1 TRBV28 . TGTGCCAGCACCCGGTCTAGGGGGCGCCGGAATGAGCAGTTCTTC CASTRSRGRRNEQFF
TRBD1 TRBJ1-5 TRBV12-3/TRBV12-4 . TGTGCCAGCACCTCAGGGGGGCAGCCCCAGCATTTT CASTSGGQPQHF
TRBD1 TRBJ2-1 TRBV7-9 many TGTGCCAGCAGCCCCCGGGACAGGGCATACAATGAGCAGTTCTTC CASSPRDRAYNEQFF
. TRBJ1-2 TRBV5-1 many TGCGCCAGCAGCTTGGATCCGGTGAACTATGGCTACACCTTC CASSLDPVNYGYTF
. TRBJ2-5 TRBV5-3 . TGTGCCAGGGGCCCCGGGCTATTCGAGGAGGAGACCCAGTACTTC CARGPGLFEEETQYF
TRBD2 TRBJ2-3 TRBV5-6 many TGTGCCAGCAGCCTCGGACTAGGCCTAACCCTGGGTACGCAGTATTTT CASSLGLGLTLGTQYF
. TRBJ2-6 TRBV5-1 few TGCGCCAGCAGCTTACTTGACAGAGGTCCCTCTGGGGCCAACGTCCTGACTTTC CASSLLDRGPSGANVLTF
TRBD1 TRBJ2-1 TRBV7-2 . TGTGCCAGCAGCCTCAGACAGGGACCTGATGAGCAGTTCTTC CASSLRQGPDEQFF
. TRBJ1-5 TRBV4-1 . TGCGCCAGCAGCCAAGATCCGAGGCAGGCGGCTGATCAGCCCCAGCATTTT CASSQDPRQAADQPQHF
. TRBJ2-7 TRBV12-3/TRBV12-4 many TGTGCCAGCAGTCCACTCGGGGTGGGATTCTACGAGCAGTACTTC CASSPLGVGFYEQYF
. TRBJ2-5 TRBV10-3 . TGTGCCATCAGTGAGTTGCAGGGAAAAGAGACCCAGTACTTC CAISELQGKETQYF
. TRBJ1-6 TRBV9 few TGTGCCAGCAGCGTACAGGGGCATAATTCACCCCTCCACTTT CASSVQGHNSPLHF
. TRBJ1-5 TRBV6-5 . TGTGCCAGCAGTATCGACGGGGGTGGGTCACCCCAGCATTTT CASSIDGGGSPQHF
TRBD1 TRBJ1-5 TRBV25-1 few TGTGCCAGCAGTGAGACAGGGGTTTTCAATCAGCCCCAGCATTTT CASSETGVFNQPQHF
. TRBJ2-3 TRBV10-3 . TGTGCCACCAAGACTATAGTTATGTCAGATACGCAGTATTTT CATKTIVMSDTQYF
TRBD1 TRBJ2-5 TRBV18 few TGTGCCAGCTCACCGGGGACAGGGTTTGCGGAGACCCAGTACTTC CASSPGTGFAETQYF
. TRBJ1-1 TRBV12-3/TRBV12-4 few TGTGCCAGCAGCCGGAAAATGACGAACACTGAAGCTTTCTTT CASSRKMTNTEAFF
TRBD2 TRBJ2-7 TRBV27 many TGTGCCAGCAGTTTATCCCCAGCTAGCGGAACCTACGAGCAGTACTTC CASSLSPASGTYEQYF
. TRBJ2-4 TRBV20-1 few TGCAGTGCTAGAGATGCAGGGACCAAAAACATTCAGTACTTC CSARDAGTKNIQYF
. TRBJ1-6 TRBV5-1 . TGCGCCAGCAGCTCCGGCAGGGATAATTCACCCCTCCACTTT CASSSGRDNSPLHF
TRBD1 TRBJ1-1 TRBV5-1 . TGCGCCAGCAGCTTGGCCGGGACAGGGGCTGAAGCTTTCTTT CASSLAGTGAEAFF
TRBD2 TRBJ2-3 TRBV6-1 few TGTGCCACCGCTCTCGGTAGCGGGAGTGCAGATACGCAGTATTTT CATALGSGSADTQYF
TRBD1 TRBJ1-3 TRBV30 . TGTGCCTGGATTTCAAGGGACAGGAGTCTCCCTCACTCTGGAAACACCATATATTTT CAWISRDRSLPHSGNTIYF
. TRBJ2-3 TRBV4-2 . TGTGCCAGCAGCCGCCAATGGGGCGCTAGCACAGATACGCAGTATTTT CASSRQWGASTDTQYF
. TRBJ1-5 TRBV7-9 few TGTGCCAGCAGCTTAGCGAGTCGCCCGAATCAGCCCCAGCATTTT CASSLASRPNQPQHF
TRBD2 TRBJ2-1 TRBV12-3/TRBV12-4 . TGTGCCAGCAGTCCACTTTTGCGGGGGGGCCCAAATGAGCAGTTCTTC CASSPLLRGGPNEQFF
. TRBJ1-1 TRBV6-1 . TGTGCCAGCAGTGCTTACAGGTTTCTGAACACTGAAGCTTTCTTT CASSAYRFLNTEAFF
. TRBJ2-2 TRBV7-2 . TGTGCCAGCAGCTCTCGGACAGCGTTCACCGGGGAGCTGTTTTTT CASSSRTAFTGELFF
. TRBJ2-7 TRBV7-2 . TGTGCCAGCAGCGGACGCCATAACCCCACCTACGAGCAGTACTTC CASSGRHNPTYEQYF
. TRBJ2-1 TRBV20-1 . TGCAGTGCTCCTTTAGTCGATGAGCAGTTCTTC CSAPLVDEQFF
. TRBJ2-3 TRBV5-5 many TGTGCCAGCAGCACTCAGGGGAGACCCACAGATACGCAGTATTTT CASSTQGRPTDTQYF
TRBD1 TRBJ2-7 TRBV7-6 few TGTGCCAGCAGTCCCACCGGGACAGAAGTTCCCTACGAGCAGTACTTC CASSPTGTEVPYEQYF
. TRBJ2-3 TRBV9 . TGTGCCAGCAGCGTCGGGCGAAGCACAGATACGCAGTATTTT CASSVGRSTDTQYF
. TRBJ2-3 TRBV7-2 . TGTGCCAGCAGTCGGGGACTCTCAGATACGCAGTATTTT CASSRGLSDTQYF
. TRBJ2-5 TRBV6-1 many TGTGCCAGCAGTGAAGTTGGGGGTGGAGAGACCCAGTACTTC CASSEVGGGETQYF
. TRBJ1-5 TRBV6-1 few TGTGCCAGCAGTGAAATCAGGGAATCAGCCCAGCATTTT CASSEIRESAQHF
. TRBJ2-5 TRBV7-9 many TGTGCCAGCAGGTACACCTCGGGAGAGACCCAGTACTTC CASRYTSGETQYF
TRBD2 TRBJ2-1 TRBV2 few TGTGCCAGGGGACTAGCGGGCTACAATGAGCAGTTCTTC CARGLAGYNEQFF